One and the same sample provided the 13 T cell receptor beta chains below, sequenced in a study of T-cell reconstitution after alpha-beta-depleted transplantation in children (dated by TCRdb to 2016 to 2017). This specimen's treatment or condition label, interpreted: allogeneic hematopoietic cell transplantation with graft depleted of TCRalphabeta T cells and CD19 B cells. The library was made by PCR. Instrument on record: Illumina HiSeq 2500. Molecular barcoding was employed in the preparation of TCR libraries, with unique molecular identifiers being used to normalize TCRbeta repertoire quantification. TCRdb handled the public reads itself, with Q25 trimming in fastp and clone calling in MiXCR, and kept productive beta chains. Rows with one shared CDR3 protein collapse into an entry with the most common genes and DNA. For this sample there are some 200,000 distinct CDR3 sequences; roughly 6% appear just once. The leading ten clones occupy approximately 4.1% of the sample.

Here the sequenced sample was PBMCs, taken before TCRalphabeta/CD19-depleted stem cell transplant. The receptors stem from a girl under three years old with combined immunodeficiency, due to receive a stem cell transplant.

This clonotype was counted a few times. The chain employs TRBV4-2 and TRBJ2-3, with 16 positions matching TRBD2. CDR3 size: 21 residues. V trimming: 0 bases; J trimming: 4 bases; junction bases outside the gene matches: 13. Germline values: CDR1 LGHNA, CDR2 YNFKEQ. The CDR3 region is CASSQEFTGTSGGAGPDTQYF. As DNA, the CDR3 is TGTGCCAGCAGCCAAGAATTCACCGGGACTAGCGGGGGGGCTGGTCCAGATACGCAGTATTTT.

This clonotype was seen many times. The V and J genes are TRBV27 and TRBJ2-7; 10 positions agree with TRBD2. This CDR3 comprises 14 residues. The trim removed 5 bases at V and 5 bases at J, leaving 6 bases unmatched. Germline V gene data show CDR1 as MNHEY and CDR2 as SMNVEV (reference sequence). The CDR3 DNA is TGTGCCAGCAGTGTCATAGCGGGAGGTAACGAGCAGTACTTC. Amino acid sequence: CASSVIAGGNEQYF.

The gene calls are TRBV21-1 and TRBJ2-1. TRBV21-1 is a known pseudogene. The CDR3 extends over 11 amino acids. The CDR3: CASSTQVEQFF. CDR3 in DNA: TGTGCCAGCAGCACCCAGGTCGAGCAGTTCTTC.

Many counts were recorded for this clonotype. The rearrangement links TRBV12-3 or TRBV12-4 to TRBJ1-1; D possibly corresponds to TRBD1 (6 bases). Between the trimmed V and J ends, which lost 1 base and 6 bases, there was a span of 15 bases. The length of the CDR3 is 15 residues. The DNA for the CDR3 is TGTGCCAGCAGTTTAGGACCAGGGGCCGGCTCTGAAGCTTTCTTT. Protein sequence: CASSLGPGAGSEAFF.

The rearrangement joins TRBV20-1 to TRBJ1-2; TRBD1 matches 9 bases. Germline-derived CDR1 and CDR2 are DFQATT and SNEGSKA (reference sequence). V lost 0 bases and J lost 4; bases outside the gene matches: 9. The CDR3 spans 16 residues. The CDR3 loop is CSARDTGGSSSYGYTF. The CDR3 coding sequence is TGCAGTGCTAGAGATACAGGGGGCTCTTCTTCCTATGGCTACACCTTC.

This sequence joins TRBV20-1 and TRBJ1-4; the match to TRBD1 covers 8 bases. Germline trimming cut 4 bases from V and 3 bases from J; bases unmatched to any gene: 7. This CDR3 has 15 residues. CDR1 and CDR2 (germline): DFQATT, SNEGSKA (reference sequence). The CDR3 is CSANQGAKANEKLFF. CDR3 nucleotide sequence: TGCAGTGCTAATCAGGGGGCGAAGGCTAATGAAAAACTGTTTTTT.

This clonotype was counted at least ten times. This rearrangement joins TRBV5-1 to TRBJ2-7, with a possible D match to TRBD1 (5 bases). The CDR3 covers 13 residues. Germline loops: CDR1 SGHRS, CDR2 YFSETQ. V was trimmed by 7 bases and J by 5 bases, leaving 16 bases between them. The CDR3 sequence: CASGVTTVHEQYF. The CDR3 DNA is TGCGCCAGCGGGGTTACGACAGTCCACGAGCAGTACTTC.

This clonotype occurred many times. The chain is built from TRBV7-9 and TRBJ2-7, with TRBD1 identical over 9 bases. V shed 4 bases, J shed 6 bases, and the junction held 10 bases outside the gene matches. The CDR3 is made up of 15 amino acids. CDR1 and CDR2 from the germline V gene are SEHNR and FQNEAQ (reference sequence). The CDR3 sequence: CASSSTGTGHIEQYF. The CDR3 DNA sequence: TGTGCCAGCAGCTCCACCGGGACAGGGCATATCGAGCAGTACTTC.

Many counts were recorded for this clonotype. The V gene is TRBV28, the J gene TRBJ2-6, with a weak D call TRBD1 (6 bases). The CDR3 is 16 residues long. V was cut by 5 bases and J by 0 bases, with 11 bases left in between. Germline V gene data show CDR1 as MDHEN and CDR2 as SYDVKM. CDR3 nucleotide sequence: TGTGCCAGCAGTCTGAGGACAGTCTCTGGGGCCAACGTCCTGACTTTC. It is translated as CASSLRTVSGANVLTF.

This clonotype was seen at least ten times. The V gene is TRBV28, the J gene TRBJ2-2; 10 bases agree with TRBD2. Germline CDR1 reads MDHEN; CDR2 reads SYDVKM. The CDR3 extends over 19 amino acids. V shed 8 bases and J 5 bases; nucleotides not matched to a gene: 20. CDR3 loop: CASYHKLAGTFKGTGELFF. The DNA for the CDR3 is TGTGCCAGCTATCACAAACTAGCGGGAACTTTTAAGGGGACCGGGGAGCTGTTTTTT.

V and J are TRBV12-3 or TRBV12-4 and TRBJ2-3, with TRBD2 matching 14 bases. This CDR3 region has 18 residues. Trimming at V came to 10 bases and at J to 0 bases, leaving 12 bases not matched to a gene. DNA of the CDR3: TGTGCCATCAGCCTGGGACTAGCGGGAGCACTCAGCACAGATACGCAGTATTTT. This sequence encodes CAISLGLAGALSTDTQYF.

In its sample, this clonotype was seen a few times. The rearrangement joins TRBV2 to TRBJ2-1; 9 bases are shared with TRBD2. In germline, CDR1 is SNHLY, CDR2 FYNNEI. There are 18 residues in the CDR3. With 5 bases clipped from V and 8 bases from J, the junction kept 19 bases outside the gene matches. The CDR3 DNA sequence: TGTGCCAGCAGTATTCAGGGACTAGCCTTTCACCAATCCCATGAGCAGTTCTTC. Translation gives CASSIQGLAFHQSHEQFF.

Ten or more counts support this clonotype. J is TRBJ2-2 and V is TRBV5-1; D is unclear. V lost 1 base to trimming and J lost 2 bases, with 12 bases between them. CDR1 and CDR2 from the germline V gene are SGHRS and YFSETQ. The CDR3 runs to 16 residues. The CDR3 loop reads CASSLMRLINTGELFF. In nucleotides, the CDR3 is TGCGCCAGCAGCTTGATGCGCCTAATCAACACCGGGGAGCTGTTTTTT.